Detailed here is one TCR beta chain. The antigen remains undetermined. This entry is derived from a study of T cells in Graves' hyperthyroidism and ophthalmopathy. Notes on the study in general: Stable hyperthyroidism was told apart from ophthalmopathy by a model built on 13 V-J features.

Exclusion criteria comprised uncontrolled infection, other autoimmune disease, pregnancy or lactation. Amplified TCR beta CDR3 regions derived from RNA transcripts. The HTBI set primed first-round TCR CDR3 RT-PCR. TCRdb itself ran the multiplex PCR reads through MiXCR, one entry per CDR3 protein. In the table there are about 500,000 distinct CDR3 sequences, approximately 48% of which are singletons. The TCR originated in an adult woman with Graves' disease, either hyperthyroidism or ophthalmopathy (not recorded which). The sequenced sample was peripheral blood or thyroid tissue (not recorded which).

CDR3 sequence (DNA): TGTGCCAGCAGATTAGGGGAAGTGCCCCTCCACTTT. This gives the protein CASRLGEVPLHF. The V call is TRBV2, the J call TRBJ1-6; D is possibly TRBD1 (5 bases). Per germline, CDR1 SNHLY and CDR2 FYNNEI. This CDR3 has 12 residues. V lost 6 bases and J lost 13, with 13 bases in between.